This TCR beta chain came from a study of T cells in Graves' hyperthyroidism and ophthalmopathy. The CDR3 has 14 residues. V dropped 0 bases and J dropped 7 bases, with 13 bases sitting between them. Germline V gives CDR1 SGHKS, CDR2 YYEKEE (reference sequence). RNA transcripts were the template for amplifying TCR beta CDR3 regions. The HTBI primer set served for first-round RT-PCR of the TCR CDR3. TCRdb analysed the multiplex PCR reads with MiXCR anew, one entry per CDR3 protein. The sample yields some 500,000 distinct CDR3 sequences, around 16% seen once. There are many counts of this clonotype. The cohort's ophthalmopathy patients, a group with duration under 3 months, had a Clinical Activity Score of at least 3 and a NOSPECS grade of at least 4. Patients showing uncontrolled infection, other autoimmune disease, pregnancy or lactation were ineligible.

The chain is built from TRBV5-5 and TRBJ1-2; D not resolved. The sequenced sample was blood. This sequence was found in a woman in her 30s with Graves' ophthalmopathy. CDR3 DNA sequence: TGTGCCAGCAGCTTGGCCCCCGAGGGATCTGGCTACACCTTC. Its translation is CASSLAPEGSGYTF.